Listed below are T cell receptor beta chains from one sample, sequenced in a study of cytomegalovirus exposure and HLA in healthy donors. Only in-frame clones appear in the TCRdb table, and some are missing; sequencing was by immunoSEQ multiplex PCR. This sample has about 300,000 clones, with around 89% found just once. What was sequenced was PBMCs. Receptor source: a woman aged 18-29 years in good health and CMV-seronegative. CDR3s include the opening cysteine and the closing phenylalanine or tryptophan. The D gene is left open where the match is weak. A clone size is listed for some rows: how often the clone was seen (once, few, many), or a class if it is expanded.

size: -; V: TRBV18; J: TRBJ2-1; D: TRBD2; DNA: TGTGCCAGCTCACCACGTGCGGGGGATGAGCAGTTCTTC; CDR3: CASSPRAGDEQFF
size: -; V: TRBV7-3; J: TRBJ2-1; D: -; DNA: TGTGCCAGCAGCCTAGACTTGCAGCATGAGCAGTTCTTC; CDR3: CASSLDLQHEQFF
size: -; V: TRBV28; J: TRBJ2-7; D: TRBD2; DNA: TGTGCCAGCAGTTTATCATTAGCGGGAATTCGCGAGCAGTACTTC; CDR3: CASSLSLAGIREQYF
size: -; V: TRBV7-2; J: TRBJ1-2; D: TRBD1; DNA: TGTGCCAGCAGCTCGGACAGGGGGTTGGTTTCCTATGGCTACACCTTC; CDR3: CASSSDRGLVSYGYTF
size: once; V: TRBV5-1; J: TRBJ2-7; D: -; DNA: TGCGCCAGCAGCTTGGCCCGGGACACTAGCTCCTACGAGCAGTACTTC; CDR3: CASSLARDTSSYEQYF
size: -; V: TRBV6-1; J: TRBJ2-7; D: -; DNA: TGTGCCAGCAGTGTAAGGGGCACAGATCAAATTCTTACCTACGAGCAGTACTTC; CDR3: CASSVRGTDQILTYEQYF
size: -; V: TRBV12-5; J: TRBJ1-2; D: -; DNA: TGTGCTAGTGGTTTGGGCGACAGGTCCAACTATGGCTACACCTTC; CDR3: CASGLGDRSNYGYTF
size: -; V: TRBV27; J: TRBJ1-1; D: TRBD1; DNA: TGTGCCAGCAGGTACCGCCGGGACAGGGTAAACACTGAAGCTTTCTTT; CDR3: CASRYRRDRVNTEAFF
size: -; V: TRBV28; J: TRBJ1-5; D: -; DNA: TGTGCCAGCAGGGGTGGGGGGAATCAGCCCCAGCATTTT; CDR3: CASRGGGNQPQHF
size: -; V: TRBV2; J: TRBJ1-3; D: -; DNA: TGTGGTACTCAAGCCGGAAACACCATATATTTT; CDR3: CGTQAGNTIYF
size: -; V: TRBV28; J: TRBJ2-3; D: -; DNA: TGTGCCAGCAGTTCCAGACAGAGCACAGATACGCAGTATTTT; CDR3: CASSSRQSTDTQYF
size: -; V: TRBV5-6; J: TRBJ1-2; D: -; DNA: TGTGCCAGCAGCTTAGGGGAAGGGTTGTATGGCTACACCTTC; CDR3: CASSLGEGLYGYTF
size: many; V: TRBV21-1; J: TRBJ1-1; D: -; DNA: TGTGCCAGCAGCGGCTTAGGGGTACTGCGCTTT; CDR3: CASSGLGVLRF
size: -; V: TRBV27; J: TRBJ1-5; D: -; DNA: TGTGCCAGCAGCCCCCTCGGGGGGCGCAAGGTTCAGCCCCAGCATTTT; CDR3: CASSPLGGRKVQPQHF
size: -; V: TRBV9; J: TRBJ2-1; D: -; DNA: TGTGCCAGCAGCCCACCGGGTGGCGGGGCCTACAATGAGCAGTTCTTC; CDR3: CASSPPGGGAYNEQFF
size: -; V: TRBV18; J: TRBJ1-3; D: -; DNA: TGTGCCAGCTCGACCATTGGGGCCTCCTCTGGAAACACCATATATTTT; CDR3: CASSTIGASSGNTIYF
size: -; V: TRBV19; J: TRBJ1-6; D: -; DNA: TGTGCCAGTAGCCCGCGACAGGCCAATTCACCCCTCCACTTT; CDR3: CASSPRQANSPLHF
size: once; V: TRBV2; J: TRBJ2-1; D: TRBD2; DNA: TGTGCCAGCAGGCTGATCGCGGGAGGTCCCCACAATGAGCAGTTCTTC; CDR3: CASRLIAGGPHNEQFF
size: -; V: TRBV19; J: TRBJ1-1; D: -; DNA: TGTGCCAGTAGTATTCGAGGAGTCCCCACTGAAGCTTTCTTT; CDR3: CASSIRGVPTEAFF
size: -; V: TRBV28; J: TRBJ1-2; D: TRBD1; DNA: TGTGCCAGCAGTTTACGGACAGGGGATGGCTATGGCTACACCTTC; CDR3: CASSLRTGDGYGYTF
size: once; V: TRBV28; J: TRBJ2-1; D: TRBD2; DNA: TGTGCCAGCAGTTTTGGATCCGGCGGGGGATACAATGAGCAGTTCTTC; CDR3: CASSFGSGGGYNEQFF
size: -; V: TRBV7-9; J: TRBJ2-7; D: -; DNA: TGTGCCAGCAGCTTATGGCAGGGCTACGAGCAGTACTTC; CDR3: CASSLWQGYEQYF
size: -; V: TRBV28; J: TRBJ2-3; D: -; DNA: TGTGCCAGCAGTTTATGGCCGGGAGAAAGCACAGATACGCAGTATTTT; CDR3: CASSLWPGESTDTQYF
size: -; V: TRBV18; J: TRBJ2-5; D: TRBD1; DNA: TGTGCCAGCTCACCTAGGGACAGTCACCAAGAGACCCAGTACTTC; CDR3: CASSPRDSHQETQYF
size: -; V: TRBV27; J: TRBJ1-2; D: -; DNA: TGTGCCAGCAGATCCTTGGAGGCTAACTATGGCTACACCTTC; CDR3: CASRSLEANYGYTF
size: -; V: TRBV6-5; J: TRBJ1-2; D: -; DNA: TGTGCCAGCAAAATCGGTCCCTATGGCTACACCTTC; CDR3: CASKIGPYGYTF
size: -; V: TRBV2; J: TRBJ2-4; D: TRBD2; DNA: TGTGCCAGCGCTATAAGTAGGGGAGGGTTTAACATTCAGTACTTC; CDR3: CASAISRGGFNIQYF
size: -; V: TRBV4-1; J: TRBJ2-7; D: TRBD1; DNA: TGCGCCAGCAGCCGGGACAGGGGTGAATACGAGCAGTACTTC; CDR3: CASSRDRGEYEQYF
size: once; V: TRBV15; J: TRBJ2-2; D: TRBD2; DNA: TGTGCCACCAGCTCCCCGGGACTAGCGGGAGTAAAGACCGGGGAGCTGTTTTTT; CDR3: CATSSPGLAGVKTGELFF
size: -; V: TRBV9; J: TRBJ2-3; D: TRBD2; DNA: TGTGCCAGCAGCCCAAGGGGGACTAGCGGGATGGATACGCAGTATTTT; CDR3: CASSPRGTSGMDTQYF
size: -; V: TRBV4-3; J: TRBJ2-3; D: TRBD2; DNA: TGCGCCAGCAGCCAAGACGCATCGACTAGCTGGAATACGCAGTATTTT; CDR3: CASSQDASTSWNTQYF
size: -; V: TRBV6-1; J: TRBJ2-6; D: -; DNA: TGTGCCAGCAGTCCTCAGAAGTCTGGGGCCAACGTCCTGACTTTC; CDR3: CASSPQKSGANVLTF
size: -; V: TRBV4-1; J: TRBJ2-7; D: -; DNA: TGCGCCAGCAGCCAAGGGGTCGAGCGGTCCTACGAGCAGTACTTC; CDR3: CASSQGVERSYEQYF
size: -; V: TRBV7-8; J: TRBJ2-1; D: TRBD2; DNA: TGTGCCAGCAGCCGCAGGACTAGCGGGAGTAGGGATGAGCAGTTCTTC; CDR3: CASSRRTSGSRDEQFF
size: -; V: TRBV27; J: TRBJ2-7; D: -; DNA: TGTGCCAGCACCCCAACCTCAGGCCTATCCTACGAGCAGTACTTC; CDR3: CASTPTSGLSYEQYF
size: -; V: TRBV15; J: TRBJ2-7; D: -; DNA: TGTGCCACCAGCAGAGTCATCAGGGACGAGCAGTACTTC; CDR3: CATSRVIRDEQYF
size: -; V: TRBV28; J: TRBJ2-7; D: -; DNA: TGTGCCAGCAGTTCTTACAGGTACGAGCAGTACTTC; CDR3: CASSSYRYEQYF